These T cell receptor beta chains were read from a single sample in a study of blood T cell repertoires in COVID-19. Profiled with immunoSEQ multiplex PCR; TCRdb holds only in-frame clones, not every one. The data contain 170,000 or so clones, around nine tenths of them singletons. Sequencing used peripheral blood. These TCRs come from a man in his sixties with COVID-19, enrolled during active disease. CDR3s include the opening cysteine and the closing phenylalanine or tryptophan. D genes are given only for firm matches. Size is omitted from some rows. Given values are once, few, many or a class for expanded clones.

V,size,D,J,length,CDR3,DNA
TRBV19,once,TRBD1,TRBJ2-7,15,CASSIRQGLAYEQYF,TGTGCCAGTAGTATTAGACAGGGATTGGCCTACGAGCAGTACTTC
TRBV6-1,.,.,TRBJ1-2,15,CASSERGDSNYGYTF,TGTGCCAGCAGTGAAAGGGGCGACTCTAACTATGGCTACACCTTC
TRBV18,.,.,TRBJ1-5,14,CASSWQDSNQPQHF,TGTGCCAGCTCGTGGCAGGATAGCAATCAGCCCCAGCATTTT
TRBV19,few,.,TRBJ2-2,11,CASSIHRELFF,TGTGCCAGTAGTATCCACAGGGAGCTGTTTTTT
TRBV5-1,.,TRBD1,TRBJ1-5,15,CASSAGTGLNQPQHF,TGCGCCAGCAGCGCCGGGACAGGGTTGAATCAGCCCCAGCATTTT
TRBV7-3,.,.,TRBJ1-6,15,CASSLSVGSNSPLHF,TGTGCCAGCAGCCTCTCGGTCGGTAGCAATTCACCCCTCCACTTT
TRBV18,.,.,TRBJ1-3,14,CASSPQDSGNTIYF,TGTGCCAGCTCACCGCAGGACTCTGGAAACACCATATATTTT
TRBV7-2,.,TRBD2,TRBJ2-3,15,CASSFTSGGPGTQYF,TGTGCCAGCAGCTTCACTAGCGGGGGGCCCGGTACGCAGTATTTT
TRBV18,.,TRBD1,TRBJ2-7,16,CASSPRPLDRAYEQYF,TGTGCCAGCTCACCACGGCCCCTGGACAGGGCCTACGAGCAGTACTTC
TRBV27,.,.,TRBJ1-1,14,CASSLRGERTEAFF,TGTGCCAGCAGTTTACGTGGGGAGCGCACTGAAGCTTTCTTT
TRBV28,.,.,TRBJ1-6,14,CASSFFGGSSPLHF,TGTGCCAGCAGTTTTTTTGGAGGTAGTTCACCCCTCCACTTT
TRBV5-1,few,.,TRBJ1-3,15,CASSLDPQTRNTIYF,TGCGCCAGCAGCTTGGATCCACAGACCAGAAACACCATATATTTT
TRBV6-4,.,TRBD1,TRBJ2-3,16,CASSSQGTLGTDTQYF,TGTGCCAGCAGTTCACAGGGGACCCTTGGCACAGATACGCAGTATTTT
TRBV5-4,.,.,TRBJ2-5,14,CASSLGVGGETQYF,TGTGCCAGCAGCTTGGGGGTTGGGGGGGAGACCCAGTACTTC
TRBV4-3,.,.,TRBJ1-6,15,CASSQDHSYNSPLHF,TGCGCCAGCAGCCAAGATCACTCCTATAATTCACCCCTCCACTTT
TRBV7-8,.,.,TRBJ1-2,13,CASSPDNRYGYTF,TGTGCCAGCAGCCCGGACAACCGGTATGGCTACACCTTC
TRBV5-1,.,TRBD2,TRBJ2-2,18,CASSSGLAGGKNTGELFF,TGCGCCAGCAGCTCCGGACTAGCGGGAGGAAAGAACACCGGGGAGCTGTTTTTT
TRBV9,.,TRBD2,TRBJ2-5,16,CASSVGASGVQETQYF,TGTGCCAGCAGCGTAGGTGCTAGCGGGGTCCAAGAGACCCAGTACTTC
TRBV28,.,.,TRBJ1-2,16,CASGSPGQGPLGGYTF,TGTGCCAGCGGGTCCCCGGGACAAGGGCCGTTAGGCGGCTACACCTTC
TRBV6-2/TRBV6-3,once,TRBD1,TRBJ1-5,15,CASSFPGQGNRPQHF,TGTGCCAGCAGTTTCCCGGGACAGGGAAATAGGCCCCAGCATTTT
TRBV7-2,.,.,TRBJ1-2,14,CASSLPGLHQGYTF,TGTGCCAGCAGCTTACCCGGACTGCACCAAGGCTACACCTTC
TRBV18,.,.,TRBJ2-7,15,CASSPPGGMGYEQYF,TGTGCCAGCTCACCACCGGGGGGTATGGGGTACGAGCAGTACTTC
TRBV7-9,.,.,TRBJ2-7,14,CASSPVVGTYEQYF,TGTGCCAGCAGCCCCGTCGTCGGGACCTACGAGCAGTACTTC
TRBV24-1,.,TRBD1,TRBJ1-1,16,CATATSGGAGDTEAFF,TGTGCCACAGCCACGTCAGGGGGCGCCGGGGACACTGAAGCTTTCTTT
TRBV5-6,.,TRBD1,TRBJ1-1,15,CASSYPGTGYSEAFF,TGTGCCAGCAGCTACCCCGGGACAGGGTATTCTGAAGCTTTCTTT
TRBV14,few,TRBD2,TRBJ2-1,16,CASSQVQLAGRDEQFF,TGTGCCAGCAGCCAAGTCCAACTAGCGGGTCGGGATGAGCAGTTCTTC
TRBV27,.,TRBD1,TRBJ1-1,17,CASSPGGLGTGGTEAFF,TGTGCCAGCAGTCCCGGCGGTCTTGGTACAGGGGGTACTGAAGCTTTCTTT
TRBV10-1,.,.,TRBJ1-2,18,CASSGASSVKERIYGYTF,TGCGCCAGCAGTGGGGCATCCTCCGTTAAAGAGAGAATCTATGGCTACACCTTC
TRBV20-1,.,.,TRBJ1-5,16,CSASKPHSYSNQPQHF,TGCAGTGCTAGTAAGCCACACAGTTATAGCAATCAGCCCCAGCATTTT
TRBV27,.,TRBD1,TRBJ1-4,15,CASSNRGLTNEKLFF,TGTGCCAGCAGTAACAGGGGACTGACTAATGAAAAACTGTTTTTT
TRBV19,.,TRBD1,TRBJ1-3,16,CASSTRTGYSGNTIYF,TGTGCCAGTAGTACGCGGACAGGCTACTCTGGAAACACCATATATTTT
TRBV24-1,.,.,TRBJ2-5,14,CATSDTGLGETQYF,TGTGCCACCAGTGATACAGGGTTGGGCGAGACCCAGTACTTC
TRBV2,.,.,TRBJ1-1,13,CASSDSGSYEAFF,TGTGCCAGCAGTGACTCAGGGTCCTATGAAGCTTTCTTT
TRBV6-6,.,.,TRBJ1-5,13,CASREGNNQPQHF,TGTGCCAGCAGGGAGGGGAACAATCAGCCCCAGCATTTT
TRBV15,.,TRBD1,TRBJ1-4,16,CATSSLKTGAGEKLFF,TGTGCCACCAGCAGTCTAAAGACAGGGGCTGGAGAAAAACTGTTTTTT
TRBV6-5,once,TRBD2,TRBJ2-1,14,CASSTRDYRNEQFF,TGTGCCAGCAGTACCCGGGACTACCGCAATGAGCAGTTCTTC
TRBV11-1,.,.,TRBJ2-5,14,CASSLPPLGETQYF,TGTGCCAGCAGCTTACCCCCGCTAGGAGAGACCCAGTACTTC
TRBV6-5,.,TRBD1,TRBJ2-7,14,CASGSRGLVHEQYF,TGTGCCAGCGGGTCAAGGGGGCTTGTACACGAGCAGTACTTC
TRBV12-5,.,.,TRBJ2-1,17,CASTNPSAGSSYNEQFF,TGTGCTAGTACGAACCCTTCGGCGGGGAGCTCCTACAATGAGCAGTTCTTC
TRBV20-1,.,.,TRBJ2-1,11,CSARDTPLQFF,TGCAGTGCTAGAGATACCCCACTGCAGTTCTTC
TRBV4-3,once,.,TRBJ2-3,14,CASSPGAGRDTQYF,TGCGCCAGCAGCCCTGGGGCCGGGAGAGATACGCAGTATTTT
TRBV6-5,once,.,TRBJ1-1,16,CASSYSRFGWRAEAFF,TGTGCCAGCAGTTACTCCCGGTTCGGGTGGAGGGCTGAAGCTTTCTTT
TRBV15,.,TRBD2,TRBJ2-5,19,CATSRERGLAGAHQETQYF,TGTGCCACCAGCAGAGAACGAGGACTAGCGGGGGCCCACCAAGAGACCCAGTACTTC
TRBV29-1,.,.,TRBJ2-2,13,CSVGQINTGELFF,TGCAGCGTTGGGCAGATAAACACCGGGGAGCTGTTTTTT
TRBV19,once,.,TRBJ2-7,13,CASSISTSYEQYF,TGTGCCAGTAGTATTTCCACTTCCTACGAGCAGTACTTC
TRBV7-2,.,.,TRBJ2-5,15,CASSPPGGLVWTQYF,TGTGCCAGCAGCCCGCCCGGGGGGCTGGTGTGGACCCAGTACTTC